This is a list of T cell receptor beta chains from one sample in a study of blood T cell repertoires in COVID-19. TCRdb's table, derived via immunoSEQ multiplex PCR, lists solely in-frame clones and lacks some. The repertoire includes over 85,000 clones, more than 60% of them detected once, and about 24% sits in the top ten. The sample taken for sequencing was peripheral blood. All receptors derive from a man aged 70 or older with acute or convalescent COVID-19. Both conserved end residues are part of each CDR3. The D gene is left open where the match is weak. Size values are once, few and many counts, or a class for expanded clones, and some rows have none.

abundance	j_gene	d_gene	v_gene	CDR3aa	CDR3nt
-	TRBJ2-7	-	TRBV30	CAWSQDAYEQYF	TGTGCCTGGAGTCAGGATGCCTACGAGCAGTACTTC
-	TRBJ2-5	TRBD2	TRBV7-8	CASSRAGGPQETQYF	TGTGCCAGCAGCCGAGCGGGAGGGCCCCAAGAGACCCAGTACTTC
once	TRBJ2-3	TRBD2	TRBV9	CASSVVTGGPGTDTQYF	TGTGCCAGCAGCGTAGTAACGGGAGGGCCAGGTACAGATACGCAGTATTTT
-	TRBJ1-2	-	TRBV6-2/TRBV6-3	CASSYRQGGYGYTF	TGTGCCAGCAGTTACAGGCAGGGTGGCTATGGCTACACCTTC
-	TRBJ1-5	TRBD1	TRBV2	CASKDRANQPQHF	TGTGCCAGCAAGGACAGGGCCAATCAGCCCCAGCATTTT
-	TRBJ2-7	TRBD1	TRBV12-5	CASGLALPGQGAPEQYF	TGTGCTAGTGGTTTGGCCCTGCCGGGACAGGGGGCTCCCGAGCAGTACTTC
medium-sized	TRBJ1-1	TRBD1	TRBV9	CASSVGSGGRQAFF	TGTGCCAGCAGCGTAGGGTCAGGGGGGCGGCAAGCTTTCTTT
once	TRBJ1-3	-	TRBV2	CASHKGGEQTGNTIYF	TGTGCCAGCCACAAGGGAGGGGAACAAACTGGAAACACCATATATTTT
-	TRBJ2-3	TRBD1	TRBV7-2	CASSLRGQGAPTDTQYF	TGTGCCAGCAGCTTAAGGGGACAGGGGGCGCCTACAGATACGCAGTATTTT
once	TRBJ2-5	-	TRBV6-2/TRBV6-3	CASSYDDRQETQYF	TGTGCCAGCAGTTACGATGACAGGCAAGAGACCCAGTACTTC
-	TRBJ1-5	TRBD1	TRBV19	CASRGQGPSNQPQHF	TGTGCCAGTAGGGGACAGGGGCCTAGCAATCAGCCCCAGCATTTT
few	TRBJ2-1	-	TRBV6-5	CASSYSRPVTEQFF	TGTGCCAGCAGTTACTCGAGGCCGGTCACTGAGCAGTTCTTC
-	TRBJ2-5	-	TRBV7-2	CASSLNRAQETQYF	TGTGCCAGCAGCTTAAACAGGGCTCAAGAGACCCAGTACTTC
-	TRBJ2-3	TRBD2	TRBV30	CAWSRGGRHTQYF	TGTGCCTGGAGCCGGGGCGGGAGGCATACGCAGTATTTT
once	TRBJ1-1	-	TRBV28	CASSTPTGNTEAFF	TGTGCCAGCAGTACCCCTACAGGGAACACTGAAGCTTTCTTT
-	TRBJ2-7	TRBD1	TRBV7-8	CASSSFRDSSYEQYF	TGTGCCAGCAGCTCATTCCGGGACAGTTCCTACGAGCAGTACTTC
-	TRBJ2-1	-	TRBV21-1	CASSKERREYNEQFF	TGTGCCAGCAGCAAAGAACGGCGGGAGTACAATGAGCAGTTCTTC
-	TRBJ2-6	TRBD2	TRBV3-1/TRBV3-2	CASSPRGEGIGSGANVLTF	TGTGCCAGCAGCCCGCGTGGGGAGGGGATAGGGTCCGGGGCCAACGTCCTGACTTTC
few	TRBJ2-7	-	TRBV7-8	CASGTQGHWGEQYF	TGTGCCAGCGGGACCCAGGGGCATTGGGGAGAGCAGTACTTC
-	TRBJ2-2	TRBD2	TRBV7-9	CASSIALAVGELFF	TGTGCCAGCAGCATAGCCCTAGCGGTCGGGGAGCTGTTTTTT
-	TRBJ2-5	TRBD2	TRBV2	CASSVGQGLQETQYF	TGTGCCAGCAGTGTCGGGCAGGGACTACAAGAGACCCAGTACTTC
-	TRBJ2-3	TRBD2	TRBV4-3	CASSQVGREEADTQYF	TGCGCCAGCAGCCAAGTTGGTCGGGAGGAGGCAGATACGCAGTATTTT
-	TRBJ1-5	-	TRBV21-1	CASSKALSGGNQPQHF	TGTGCCAGCAGCAAAGCGCTTTCTGGGGGGAATCAGCCCCAGCATTTT
-	TRBJ2-7	TRBD1	TRBV7-9	CASSPVQGRSYEQYF	TGTGCCAGCAGCCCGGTACAGGGGCGCTCCTACGAGCAGTACTTC
-	TRBJ2-5	-	TRBV28	CASSRPLGRPETQYF	TGTGCCAGCAGTCGACCACTAGGGCGACCAGAGACCCAGTACTTC
once	TRBJ1-6	-	TRBV7-2	CASSRSGTNNSPLHF	TGTGCCAGCAGCAGATCCGGGACAAATAATTCACCCCTCCACTTT
-	TRBJ2-1	TRBD2	TRBV6-2/TRBV6-3	CASSSTTSGDYNEQFF	TGTGCCAGCAGTTCGACGACTAGCGGGGACTACAATGAGCAGTTCTTC
few	TRBJ1-4	TRBD1	TRBV28	CASSLGTGGREKLFF	TGTGCCAGCAGTTTAGGGACAGGGGGCCGGGAAAAACTGTTTTTT
-	TRBJ1-1	TRBD1	TRBV7-2	CASSLRQGATEAFF	TGTGCCAGCAGCTTAAGGCAGGGGGCGACTGAAGCTTTCTTT
-	TRBJ2-3	TRBD2	TRBV7-2	CASSLGLAGGPDTQYF	TGTGCCAGCAGCTTGGGACTAGCGGGAGGTCCAGATACGCAGTATTTT
-	TRBJ2-3	-	TRBV2	CASGDSDTQYF	TGTGCCAGCGGGGACTCAGATACGCAGTATTTT
-	TRBJ2-5	TRBD1	TRBV7-3	CASSPTAGQGGETQYF	TGTGCCAGCAGCCCAACGGCGGGACAGGGGGGAGAGACCCAGTACTTC
-	TRBJ1-6	TRBD1	TRBV19	CASRDSAKINSPLHF	TGTGCCAGCAGGGACAGCGCCAAGATTAATTCACCCCTCCACTTT
-	TRBJ2-3	-	TRBV2	CASKLAGSTDTQYF	TGTGCCAGCAAACTAGCAGGGTCCACAGATACGCAGTATTTT
-	TRBJ1-1	-	TRBV6-5	CASSSLRFRTNTEAFF	TGTGCCAGCAGTTCCCTCCGGTTTAGAACGAACACTGAAGCTTTCTTT
-	TRBJ2-3	-	TRBV7-8	CASSLRGSSTDTQYF	TGTGCCAGCAGCTTAAGGGGTAGCAGCACAGATACGCAGTATTTT
-	TRBJ1-2	TRBD1	TRBV28	CASRLTGQGYGYTF	TGTGCCAGCAGATTGACAGGGCAGGGCTATGGCTACACCTTC
-	TRBJ2-7	TRBD2	TRBV28	CASTKSGRTHEQYF	TGTGCCAGCACTAAGAGCGGGAGGACCCACGAGCAGTACTTC
-	TRBJ2-2	-	TRBV7-9	CASSLSGVGAGELFF	TGTGCCAGCAGCTTATCAGGGGTCGGTGCCGGGGAGCTGTTTTTT
many	TRBJ2-3	TRBD1	TRBV6-5	CASSYGTGGADTQYF	TGTGCCAGCAGTTACGGGACAGGGGGCGCAGATACGCAGTATTTT
-	TRBJ1-6	-	TRBV18	CASSPQRESNSPLHF	TGTGCCAGCTCACCCCAAAGGGAGTCGAATTCACCCCTCCACTTT
-	TRBJ1-5	-	TRBV7-2	CASSTASRGGGSNQPQHF	TGTGCCAGCAGCACGGCCTCGAGGGGCGGGGGTAGCAATCAGCCCCAGCATTTT
-	TRBJ2-1	TRBD2	TRBV7-9	CASLWSSGSEYNEQFF	TGTGCCAGCCTATGGTCTAGCGGGTCCGAATACAATGAGCAGTTCTTC
-	TRBJ2-7	TRBD2	TRBV24-1	CATSGPSGSYEQYF	TGTGCCACCAGCGGGCCTAGCGGCTCCTACGAGCAGTACTTC
-	TRBJ1-2	TRBD1	TRBV5-6	CASSLGPTGGRGYTF	TGTGCCAGCAGCTTGGGCCCCACAGGGGGACGGGGCTACACCTTC
-	TRBJ2-3	-	TRBV19	CASSIRLAASTDTQYF	TGTGCCAGTAGTATACGGCTAGCAGCTAGCACAGATACGCAGTATTTT